This T cell receptor beta chain was identified in a study of T cells in narcolepsy. General observations from the study: Autoreactive HCRT-specific and TRIB2-specific clonotypes were marked in same-patient CSF-versus-blood CD4+ comparisons. Blood of same and different patients, but not healthy controls, reportedly held recurring autoreactive clonotypes. No autoreactive T cell clone sequences appeared in some memory CD4+ repertoires.

Here immunoSEQ multiplex PCR was the method, and the copy in TCRdb shows in-frame clones only, minus some. The sample records 13,000 or so clones, about 88% being singletons. This clone has a handful of counts. Its antigen remains unknown. Germline CDR1 reads LNHDA; CDR2 reads SQIVND (reference sequence). CDR3 length equals 15 residues. Trimming took 3 bases from V and 2 from J, leaving 11 bases between them. This TCR was recovered from a human donor with narcolepsy. The genes are TRBV19 and TRBJ1-5, with D unresolved. Sequenced sample: CD45RA- memory CD4+ T cells from PBMCs. The CDR3 nucleotides read TGTGCCAGTAGTATCCAGGTTAATGGCAATCAGCCCCAGCATTTT. Protein product: CASSIQVNGNQPQHF.